These 27 T cell receptor beta chains share one sample of origin, sequenced in a study of CD4 and CD8 cells across lung adenocarcinoma regions. TCRdb reprocessed the PCR reads with MiXCR, giving one entry per CDR3 protein. Among more than 9,000 distinct CDR3 sequences listed, 40% to 65% were seen once. Sequencing was carried out using CD4+ T cells from the margin of a lung tumor. These receptors came from a male donor with lung adenocarcinoma. The CD4 and CD8 labels of this study may be unreliable.

The chain couples TRBV7-2 to TRBJ2-5, with 9 nucleotides matching TRBD1. The V gene end was trimmed by 5 bases and the J gene end by 2 bases; junction bases not matched to a gene: 9. The CDR3 has 16 residues. Per the germline V gene, CDR1 is SGHTA and CDR2 is FQGNSA. Here the CDR3 DNA reads TGTGCCAGCAGCCGGACAGGGGTCCCCCAACAAGAGACCCAGTACTTC. Translating gives CASSRTGVPQQETQYF.

The chain has TRBV25-1 and TRBJ1-2; 10 bases fit TRBD1. This CDR3 spans 14 amino acids. Germline CDR1 MGHDK, CDR2 SYGVNS. V lost 4 bases to trimming and J lost 3 bases; unmatched junction nucleotides: 2. CDR3 sequence reads: CASSGGQGYYGYTF. For the CDR3, the DNA is TGTGCCAGCAGTGGGGGACAGGGGTACTATGGCTACACCTTC.

To note about this clonotype: At one end the junction does not follow the germline gene, possibly because of a read error. V gene TRBV10-3 combines with J gene TRBJ2-6; D perhaps matches TRBD1 (5 bases). CDR3 length equals 16 residues. Germline values: CDR1 ENHRY, CDR2 SYGVKD. CDR3 loop: CASQDNSLSGAYDQTF. Written as DNA, the CDR3 is TGTGCCAGTCAGGATAACTCCCTTTCTGGGGCCTACGACCAGACCTTC.

This clonotype was counted a single time. This chain links TRBV7-2 with TRBJ2-1; D ambiguous. V was pared by 6 bases and J by 7 bases, with 10 bases between. The CDR3 has 12 amino acids. CDR1 and CDR2 from the germline V gene are SGHTA and FQGNSA. The CDR3 DNA reads TGTGCCAGCAGTGTCGTGGTTAATGAGCAGTTCTTC. As protein: CASSVVVNEQFF.

This rearrangement joins TRBV20-1 to TRBJ1-2, with D possibly matching TRBD1 (5 bases). The CDR3 loop spans 14 amino acids. The V gene's germline CDR1 is DFQATT and CDR2 SNEGSKA (reference sequence). V was cut by 3 bases and J by 3 bases, with 14 bases left in between. The CDR3 DNA sequence: TGCAGTGCTAGTGCGGCCACGGGGGACTATGGCTACACCTTC. Amino acids: CSASAATGDYGYTF.

The sample holds many counts of this clonotype. The V and J genes are TRBV6-5 and TRBJ2-1; the D is unclear. The DNA end is a closer match to TRBJ2-7, so the J assignment may be wrong. The CDR3 spans 12 residues. Germline assignment: CDR1 MNHEY and CDR2 SVGAGI. CDR3 DNA: TGTGCCAGCAGTTACACGGTAAACGAGCAGTACTTC. This codes for CASSYTVNEQYF.

Comment on this clonotype: An end of the junction does not agree with germline; a read error may underlie this. The chain recombines TRBV6-1 with TRBJ2-4; 8 nucleotides match TRBD1. The CDR3 loop spans 14 amino acids. Germline CDR1 MNHNS, CDR2 SASEGT. The CDR3: CGSRGLGAKDMQYF. CDR3 nucleotides: TGTGGCAGCAGGGGGCTGGGAGCAAAAGACATGCAGTACTTC.

This clonotype is termed large. The genes are TRBV6-1 and TRBJ1-2, with a possible D match to TRBD1 (5 bases). The CDR3 spans 11 residues. Trimming took off 10 bases at V and 8 bases at J, with 14 bases between the two ends. Germline assignment: CDR1 MNHNS and CDR2 SASEGT. As DNA, the CDR3 is TGTGCCACTAAATCAGGGCCAGGCTACACCTTC. The encoded protein is CATKSGPGYTF.

The chain combines TRBV6-1 with TRBJ2-1; no clear D. The J call could be wrong; TRBJ2-5 is a better fit for the DNA end. This CDR3 has 11 amino acids. Germline V CDR1 and CDR2: MNHNS, SASEGT. CDR3 protein: CASSSPGTQYF. CDR3 nucleotide sequence: TGTGCCAGCAGCAGTCCGGGGACCCAGTACTTC.

This chain uses TRBV27 with TRBJ2-4; 9 nucleotides align to TRBD2. The CDR3 runs 19 residues. The J segment lost 13 bases and the V segment lost 6 bases, leaving 28 bases of the junction unmatched. Germline CDR1 reads MNHEY; CDR2 reads SMNVEV (reference sequence). CDR3 sequence reads: CASRATGLAGLCGKNTQYF. The CDR3 region has the DNA TGTGCCAGCAGAGCCACGGGGCTAGCGGGGCTGTGTGGCAAAAACACGCAGTACTTC.

By proportion, this clonotype is medium-sized. In DNA form, the CDR3 reads TGTGCCAGCAGCCCAGCGGGGAGGGTCGAGACCCAGTACTTC. Protein: CASSPAGRVETQYF. The chain combines TRBV7-2 with TRBJ2-3; 7 bases fit TRBD2. Near its end, the DNA agrees better with TRBJ2-5, so the J call may be wrong. The CDR3 runs 14 residues. Germline V gene data show CDR1 as SGHTA and CDR2 as FQGNSA.

This clonotype was recorded at least ten times. This may come from a read error, since a much larger clone is one base off. The chain is built from TRBV6-4 and TRBJ2-5, with 7 bases identical to TRBD2. Germline V gene lookup returns CDR1 MRHNA and CDR2 SNTAGT. The CDR3 consists of 13 residues. J gave up 11 bases and V 5 bases, and 11 bases lay outside the gene matches. CDR3 nucleotides: TGTGCCAGCAGTACCAGCGGGGAAAATGAGCAGTACTTC. This codes for CASSTSGENEQYF.

This clonotype was recorded many times. V is TRBV2 and J is TRBJ1-1; 9 nucleotides match TRBD1. The CDR3 has 15 amino acids. Germline V lookup: CDR1 SNHLY, CDR2 FYNNEI. The CDR3 reads CATTGGGFMNTEAFF. The CDR3 region has the DNA TGTGCTACGACAGGGGGAGGTTTCATGAACACTGAAGCTTTCTTT.

The rearrangement uses TRBV9 and TRBJ2-7, with D maybe TRBD2 (7 bases). Trimming left V 0 bases short and J 2 bases short, with 15 bases between. The CDR3 consists of 16 residues. Germline V gene lookup returns CDR1 SGDLS and CDR2 YYNGEE. CDR3 sequence reads: CASSVGSGGRAYEQYF. Written as DNA, the CDR3 is TGTGCCAGCAGCGTAGGGTCCGGGGGGCGCGCCTACGAGCAGTACTTC.

The chain carries TRBV3-1 and TRBJ2-7, with TRBD2 matching 10 bases. This CDR3 spans 15 amino acids. Per the germline V gene, CDR1 is LGHDT and CDR2 is YNNKEL (reference sequence). V gave up 1 base and J gave up 2 bases; unmatched junction bases: 2. CDR3 sequence: CASSQGLAGAYEQYF. The DNA of the CDR3 is TGTGCCAGCAGCCAAGGGCTAGCGGGGGCCTACGAGCAGTACTTC.

The genes are TRBV6-1 and TRBJ2-1; D gene uncertain. The end of the DNA aligns better with TRBJ2-5, so the J call may be wrong. The CDR3 covers 13 residues. The germline V gene has CDR1 MNHNS and CDR2 SASEGT. The CDR3 sequence is CASSTTVWGTQYF. The CDR3 DNA follows: TGTGCCAGCAGTACCACGGTTTGGGGGACCCAGTACTTC.

This clonotype has ten or more counts. CDR3 sequence reads: CASSRDCPTSGRTLSQETQYF. Here the CDR3 DNA reads TGCGCCAGCAGTCGAGACTGCCCTACTAGCGGGAGAACCCTTTCACAAGAGACCCAGTACTTC. The chain joins TRBV23-1 to TRBJ2-5, with 11 bases identical to TRBD2. TRBV23-1 is an open reading frame, and its role is uncertain. The V gene end was trimmed by 4 bases and the J gene end by 2 bases; junction bases not matched to a gene: 21. This CDR3 has 21 amino acids.

The gene calls are TRBV6-5 and TRBJ2-3; 9 bases line up with TRBD2. The J call may not be correct, given that the DNA end is closer to TRBJ2-5. Germline CDR1 reads MNHEY; CDR2 reads SVGAGI. This CDR3 is built from 19 residues. CDR3 DNA sequence: TGTGCCAGCAGTTCCAGCGGGGGAGCGGGGGGCCGAGGCACAGATACCCAGTACTTC. Its protein product is CASSSSGGAGGRGTDTQYF.

By its share, this clonotype is medium-sized (0.01 to 0.1%). The chain recombines TRBV6-1 with TRBJ2-7; 8 nucleotides match TRBD2. Germline lookup yields CDR1 MNHNS and CDR2 SASEGT. V gave up 2 bases and J gave up 0 bases; unmatched junction bases: 3. The CDR3 extends over 15 amino acids. The CDR3 nucleotides read TGTGCCAGCAGTGAATCGGGAGGGAGCTCCTACGAGCAGTACTTC. Translating gives CASSESGGSSYEQYF.

The chain is built from TRBV9 and TRBJ2-1, with D tentatively TRBD1 (6 bases). The DNA end lines up better with TRBJ2-5; the J call may be wrong. CDR3 size: 15 residues. Germline V gives CDR1 SGDLS, CDR2 YYNGEE. CDR3 coding DNA: TGTGCCAGCAGCACCACAGGGTCAGTGCGGGAGACCCAGTACTTC. It codes for CASSTTGSVRETQYF.

This rearrangement joins TRBV4-1 to TRBJ2-3, with unresolved D. The CDR3 loop spans 15 amino acids. The V and J ends lost 1 base and 4 bases respectively, with 12 bases between them. The germline V gene encodes CDR1 MGHRA and CDR2 YSYEKL. This CDR3 reads CASSQAGSLADTQYF. CDR3 sequence (DNA): TGCGCCAGCAGCCAAGCAGGCTCGTTGGCAGATACGCAGTATTTT.

This clonotype was picked up many times. The genes are TRBV4-1 and TRBJ1-2; 8 bases are shared with TRBD1. CDR3 size: 16 residues. V was pared by 2 bases and J by 4 bases, with 9 bases of the junction left unmatched. CDR1 is MGHRA and CDR2 is YSYEKL in the germline V gene. The CDR3 is CASSQWDRMDTYGYTF. The CDR3 DNA sequence: TGCGCCAGCAGCCAATGGGACAGGATGGATACCTATGGCTACACCTTC.

This clonotype was recorded many times. The chain carries TRBV10-1 and TRBJ2-3; D uncertain. The length of the CDR3 is 14 residues. Germline CDR1 WNHNN, CDR2 SYGVQD (reference sequence). Trimming stripped 5 bases from V and 3 bases from J, with 12 bases between. CDR3 DNA: TGCGCCAGCAGTCGGTCCCGGACGACAGATACGCAGTATTTT. Protein: CASSRSRTTDTQYF.

The rearrangement joins TRBV20-1 to TRBJ2-1, with 8 bases matching TRBD1. The J call may not be correct, given that the DNA end is closer to TRBJ2-7. This CDR3 is 12 amino acids long. Germline assignment: CDR1 DFQATT and CDR2 SNEGSKA (reference sequence). The CDR3: CSARTGNYEQYF. Here the CDR3 DNA reads TGCAGTGCTCGGACAGGGAATTACGAGCAGTACTTC.

The table lists this clonotype with a few counts. Mismatch with germline at one junction end may stem from a read error. The chain uses TRBV6-4 and TRBJ1-2; no definite D call. Per germline, CDR1 MRHNA and CDR2 SNTAGT. The CDR3 has 12 amino acids. CDR3 coding DNA: TGTGCCAGCAGGGACTCCCACTATGGCTACACCTTC. Encoded protein: CASRDSHYGYTF.

Of note for this clonotype: Compared with germline, one end of the junction differs, possibly owing to a read error. The CDR3 coding sequence is TGTGTGTGCCGCGTCCCGAGGCAGGGAGCCAAAGATATGCAGTATTTC. It encodes CVCRVPRQGAKDMQYF. The rearrangement joins TRBV6-8 to TRBJ2-4; TRBD1 or TRBD2 may be the D gene (5 bases each). Germline CDR1 reads MNHGY; CDR2 reads SAAAGT. CDR3 size: 16 residues.

In this sample, this clonotype turned up many times. J is TRBJ2-5 and V is TRBV6-2 or TRBV6-3, with 9 bases aligning to TRBD2. Germline lookup yields CDR1 MNHEY and CDR2 SVGEGT. J gave up 4 bases and V 8 bases, and 5 bases lay outside the gene matches. The CDR3 totals 13 residues. The CDR3 sequence: CASGSTSGETQYF. Here the CDR3 DNA reads TGTGCCAGCGGGTCGACTAGCGGAGAGACCCAGTACTTC.